Here is one T cell receptor beta chain with its context. What it binds is unknown. These data come from a study of blood T cells in healthy people across ages. Study results and limitations: No one knew whether donors had CMV, which possibly confounded expanded clonotype changes.

Then a second PCR, running about 6 to 11 cycles, was carried out with a sample-barcoded 5' primer and a J-beta primer mix. TCRdb processed the 5' RACE reads anew with MiXCR; each CDR3 protein has one entry. The sample carries almost 550,000 distinct CDR3 sequences, about 25% recorded once. The CDR3 length is 13 residues. Germline V gives CDR1 DFQATT, CDR2 SNEGSKA (reference sequence). With 7 bases removed from V and 0 bases from J, the gap between germline ends came to 10 bases. These sequences were also reported in another study, on T cells of mothers and their children. Per that study: Primer M1S, used in the second PCR, introduced sample barcodes and 2-4 random nucleotides.

This sequence was found in a boy aged 10-17 years in good health. Sequencing was carried out using blood. J is TRBJ1-5 and V is TRBV20-1; D is possibly TRBD1 (5 bases). CDR3 bases: TGCAGTGTTCAGGGAGATAGCAATCAGCCCCAGCATTTT. Translated: CSVQGDSNQPQHF.